Sequencing of this T cell receptor beta chain was carried out in a study of shared clonotypes between healthy human individuals. Study in general: Plates per donor: three CD4 naive, three CD4 memory, two CD8 naive, one CD8 memory.

Details on this clone: Its antigen remains unidentified. Other DNA sequences within the sample encode an identical CDR3.

TCRdb keeps only in-frame clones here, not all; method: immunoSEQ multiplex PCR. The repertoire consists of around 1,100,000 clones, with approximately 75% occurring once and the leading ten covering about 0.89%. Study outcomes and limitations: Clonotype sharing among donors likely depends on sequencing depth.

Between the trimmed V and J ends, which lost 3 bases and 2 bases, there was a span of 7 bases. The CDR3 has 12 residues. Germline V gene data show CDR1 as SQVTM and CDR2 as ANQGSEA. The receptor comes from a man between 18 and 35 years old in good health. Some clones in this sample may be carry-over from other donors' samples. J is TRBJ2-5 and V is TRBV29-1; D uncertain. The sequencing sample was made of memory CD4+ T cells from PBMCs. The subset was: CD45RA-negative fraction. This CDR3 is CSVDQGQETQYF. The CDR3 DNA reads as TGCAGCGTTGACCAAGGACAAGAGACCCAGTACTTC.